The T cell receptor beta chain under discussion was sequenced for a study of monozygotic twins with inflammatory bowel disease. Whole-study findings and limits: Patients with IBD had less TCRbeta diversity (inverse Simpson) than their healthy co-twins.

A note on this clonotype: Its antigen is undetermined.

An amount of about 3,300 ng of total RNA was used for each TCR library. Each UMI harboured a 6-nucleotide sample barcode and was appended via template switching. TCRdb derives one entry per CDR3 protein from the 5' RACE reads, leaving out DNA. In all, the sample yields about 200,000 distinct CDR3 sequences. Germline CDR1 and CDR2: SGHRS and YFSETQ. The CDR3 is 15 residues long. Sequences were obtained from blood. The J gene is TRBJ2-1, the V gene TRBV5-1; the TRBD1 assignment by TCRdb is unverifiable without DNA. This TCR was recovered from a human donor with ulcerative colitis or Crohn's disease, or a healthy co-twin of an affected twin (not recorded which). The CDR3 sequence is CASSLGPGTGDEQFF.